This T cell receptor (beta chain) emerged from a study of blood T cell repertoires in COVID-19. Overall study context: Donors in the United States, Italy and Spain gave samples during acute or convalescent COVID-19. In each case, the material was cDNA or gDNA derived from T cells, B-cell-depleted T cells, or PBMCs.

Germline trimming cut 6 bases from V and 0 bases from J; bases unmatched to any gene: 3. CDR3 length: 14 residues. Germline V gives CDR1 MNHEY, CDR2 SMNVEV (reference sequence). Authors' methods: Estimates of nucleated cell counts were drawn from the amplification of reference gene primers. The repertoire was sequenced with immunoSEQ multiplex PCR; TCRdb's copy has only in-frame clones and lacks some. Clonal size and the V and J genes are those of that table, whereas D and trimming came from the DNA. The sample includes roughly 27,000 clones, about 91% of them seen just once. This receptor was obtained from a human donor with active COVID-19. The donor label of this sample is uncertain. The sequenced sample was peripheral blood. The genes are TRBV27 and TRBJ2-7; 9 nucleotides line up with TRBD2. CDR3 amino acids: CASSSSGTSYEQYF. Here the CDR3 DNA reads TGTGCCAGCAGCTCTAGCGGGACCTCCTACGAGCAGTACTTC.